One sample yielded the 15 T cell receptor beta chains listed below, sequenced in a study of cytomegalovirus exposure and HLA in healthy donors. PCR employed 60 Vbeta and 13 Jbeta primers. Only in-frame clones appear in the TCRdb table, and some are missing; sequencing was by immunoSEQ multiplex PCR. The top ten hold about 3% of the sample, which has about 52,000 clones, around 72% seen once. The sequencing sample was made of PBMCs. Every receptor here comes from a man younger than 35 in good health and CMV-seronegative.

The CDR3 here is CASSSTQSGNTIYF. CDR3 in DNA: TGTGCCAGCAGCTCAACCCAGTCTGGAAACACCATATATTTT. The chain is built from TRBV7-2 and TRBJ1-3; no firm D call. Germline CDR1 SGHTA, CDR2 FQGNSA. The CDR3 is 14 amino acids. The V and J ends lost 4 bases and 1 base respectively, with 8 bases between them.

The rearrangement uses TRBV21-1 and TRBJ1-1; the D segment call TRBD1 is taken from the table without a DNA check. TRBV21-1 is reported as a pseudogene. The CDR3 length is 13 residues. The CDR3 protein is CASKGVTDTEAFF. In nucleotides, the CDR3 is TGTGCCAGCAAAGGGGTTACGGACACTGAAGCTTTCTTT.

This clone was counted only a few times. The rearrangement links TRBV7-6 to TRBJ2-4, with 9 bases identical to TRBD1. The V gene's germline CDR1 is SGHVS and CDR2 FNYEAQ. The CDR3 consists of 14 residues. V shed 5 bases, J shed 11 bases, and the junction held 10 bases outside the gene matches. CDR3 sequence: CASSLDPTGGVQYF. CDR3 DNA sequence: TGTGCCAGCAGCCTCGATCCTACAGGGGGCGTTCAGTACTTC.

The chain has TRBV6-5 and TRBJ2-5; TRBD2 might be the D (6 bases). The CDR3 loop spans 16 amino acids. Per germline, CDR1 MNHEY and CDR2 SVGAGI. V shed 0 bases and J shed 1 base, with 12 bases lying between them. The CDR3, as DNA: TGTGCCAGCAGTTACTCCCCCGGAGGGACCCAAGAGACCCAGTACTTC. Amino acids: CASSYSPGGTQETQYF.

This chain links TRBV5-1 with TRBJ2-7, with 15 bases lining up with TRBD2. The CDR3 is made up of 15 amino acids. With V trimmed by 3 bases and J by 6 bases, 4 bases remained unmatched. The germline CDR1 and CDR2 sequences are SGHRS and YFSETQ. The DNA of the CDR3 is TGCGCCAGCAGCTCTCCGGGACTAGCGGGAGGCGAGCAGTACTTC. Its translation: CASSSPGLAGGEQYF.

The rearrangement joins TRBV6-5 to TRBJ2-1, with D possibly matching TRBD2 (5 bases). Per germline, CDR1 MNHEY and CDR2 SVGAGI. The CDR3 runs 16 residues. V gave up 2 bases and J gave up 0 bases, with 11 bases separating them. Here the CDR3 DNA reads TGTGCCAGCAGTTACGCGGGCCTTAGCTCCTACAATGAGCAGTTCTTC. Translated, it gives CASSYAGLSSYNEQFF.

This sequence joins TRBV2 and TRBJ2-3, with 9 nucleotides matching TRBD1. The junction had 9 bases not matched to a gene; V was cut back by 6 bases and J by 5 bases. The CDR3 has 15 residues. Germline assignment: CDR1 SNHLY and CDR2 FYNNEI. The DNA for the CDR3 is TGTGCCAGCAGGGAGCGGGGACAGGGAGAAGATACGCAGTATTTT. Translation gives CASRERGQGEDTQYF.

This rearrangement joins TRBV25-1 to TRBJ2-7; a possible D gene is TRBD2 (6 bases). The CDR3 has 13 amino acids. Germline-derived CDR1 and CDR2 are MGHDK and SYGVNS. V was cut by 4 bases and J by 7 bases, with 14 bases left in between. This CDR3 is CASSVAGLGEQYF. CDR3 coding DNA: TGTGCCAGCAGTGTCGCGGGATTGGGGGAGCAGTACTTC.

In its sample, this clone was seen a few times. The chain combines TRBV28 with TRBJ1-4; no clear D gene. Between the trimmed V and J ends, which lost 5 bases and 4 bases, there was a span of 11 bases. In germline, CDR1 is MDHEN, CDR2 SYDVKM. This CDR3 spans 14 amino acids. The chain's CDR3 is CASSVQNFNEKLFF. CDR3 nucleotide sequence: TGTGCCAGCAGTGTACAGAATTTTAATGAAAAACTGTTTTTT.

This chain joins TRBV7-2 and TRBJ1-5; D remains ambiguous. The CDR3 loop spans 15 amino acids. Germline V gene data show CDR1 as SGHTA and CDR2 as FQGNSA. V was cut by 1 base and J by 3 bases, with 10 bases left in between. The CDR3 reads CASSLVAGVNQPQHF. The CDR3 coding sequence is TGTGCCAGCAGCTTAGTTGCCGGGGTCAATCAGCCCCAGCATTTT. Filled out from reference TRBV7-2 and TRBJ1-5, the complete variable domain reads GAGVSQSPSNKVTEKGKDVELRCDPISGHTALYWYRQSLGQGLEFLIYFQGNSAPDKSGLPSDRFSAERTGGSVSTLTIQRTQQEDSAVYLCASSLVAGVNQPQHFGDGTRLSIL.

The J gene is TRBJ1-1, the V gene TRBV7-9; D is uncertain. Trimming shortened V by 4 bases and J by 11 bases, and 17 bases separated the two germline ends. The CDR3 loop spans 13 amino acids. The germline V gene encodes CDR1 SEHNR and CDR2 FQNEAQ (reference sequence). The DNA for the CDR3 is TGTGCCAGCAGCTACGACACAGACCTCGTCGCTTTCTTT. Protein product: CASSYDTDLVAFF.

J is TRBJ1-4 and V is TRBV23-1, with 9 nucleotides matching TRBD1. TRBV23-1 is noted as an ORF with a role that remains uncertain. This CDR3 contains 17 residues. V was pared by 3 bases and J by 4 bases, with 9 bases of the junction left unmatched. This CDR3 is CASSQSRDRDCNEKLFF. The CDR3 DNA is TGCGCCAGCAGTCAGTCCCGGGACAGGGATTGTAATGAAAAACTGTTTTTT.

The chain carries TRBV25-1 and TRBJ2-5; TRBD1 matches 8 bases. The germline gives CDR1 MGHDK, CDR2 SYGVNS. This CDR3 comprises 12 residues. The V and J ends lost 4 bases and 9 bases, in that order; junction bases with no gene match: 4. The CDR3 spells CASSAGTGAQYF. Written as DNA, the CDR3 is TGTGCCAGCAGTGCCGGGACAGGTGCCCAGTACTTC.

The J gene is TRBJ2-5, the V gene TRBV18, with D tentatively TRBD2 (7 bases). Trimming removed 1 base at V and 1 base at J, with 28 bases between. This CDR3 has 21 amino acids. The germline CDR1 and CDR2 sequences are KGHSH and LQKENI. CDR3 bases: TGTGCCAGCTCACCACTATTCGGGGCGGGGGCCCGCAACCATTTCCAAGAGACCCAGTACTTC. It is translated as CASSPLFGAGARNHFQETQYF.

The chain employs TRBV7-2 and TRBJ2-1; 7 bases align to TRBD2. With V trimmed by 11 bases and J by 4 bases, 14 bases remained unmatched. CDR3 length: 15 residues. CDR1 is SGHTA and CDR2 is FQGNSA in the germline V gene. Written as DNA, the CDR3 is TGTGCCGTCAGGGCTGGGAGGGCAACATACAATGAGCAGTTCTTC. This sequence encodes CAVRAGRATYNEQFF.